One sample yielded the 5 T cell receptor beta chains listed below, sequenced in a study of cytomegalovirus exposure and HLA in healthy donors. Generated by immunoSEQ multiplex PCR, the TCRdb table keeps only in-frame clones and is missing some. Of 130,000 to 150,000 clones listed, roughly 90% are singletons. Sequenced: PBMCs. Receptors were obtained from a man in his late teens or twenties in good health and CMV-seronegative.

This chain joins TRBV15 and TRBJ2-7; no clear D. V was pared by 0 bases and J by 1 base, with 7 bases between. Per the germline V gene, CDR1 is LNHNV and CDR2 is YYDKDF (reference sequence). The CDR3 sequence is 14 residues long. The CDR3 loop is CATSRDRVSYEQYF. The CDR3 DNA is TGTGCCACCAGCAGAGATCGAGTATCCTACGAGCAGTACTTC.

V gene TRBV9 combines with J gene TRBJ2-1; D not resolved. CDR3 length: 14 residues. Germline values: CDR1 SGDLS, CDR2 YYNGEE. V dropped 0 bases and J dropped 6 bases, with 10 bases sitting between them. The CDR3 protein is CASSVATRVNEQFF. The CDR3 nucleotides are TGTGCCAGCAGCGTAGCTACCCGAGTCAATGAGCAGTTCTTC.

This chain joins TRBV4-1 and TRBJ2-3; D might be TRBD1 (6 bases). Between the trimmed V and J ends, which lost 2 bases and 6 bases, there was a span of 9 bases. The CDR3 contains 13 residues. Germline V CDR1 and CDR2: MGHRA, YSYEKL. The CDR3 DNA is TGCGCCAGCAGCCAACAGGGGCGCGATACGCAGTATTTT. It specifies CASSQQGRDTQYF.

J is TRBJ1-5 and V is TRBV29-1, with D possibly TRBD1 on 5 matching bases. V was shortened by 3 bases and J by 4 bases, with 7 bases between the two germline ends. The length of the CDR3 is 12 residues. Germline assignment: CDR1 SQVTM and CDR2 ANQGSEA. CDR3 nucleotides: TGCAGCGTTGAGGGGCGAAATCAGCCCCAGCATTTT. It encodes CSVEGRNQPQHF. The full variable domain, rest sourced from reference TRBV29-1 and TRBJ1-5, is SAVISQKPSRDICQRGTSLTIQCQVDSQVTMMFWYRQQPGQSLTLIATANQGSEATYESGFVIDKFPISRPNLTFSTLTVSNMSPEDSSIYLCSVEGRNQPQHFGDGTRLSIL.

This clone has at least ten counts. V and J are TRBV18 and TRBJ2-5, with a tentative D call TRBD1 (5 bases). Looked up from germline, CDR1 is KGHSH and CDR2 is LQKENI. The ends were cut back, 6 bases at V and 4 bases at J, with 12 bases in the middle. This CDR3 contains 13 residues. CDR3 DNA: TGTGCCAGCTCCGCGACTGGGGCAGAGACCCAGTACTTC. This gives the protein CASSATGAETQYF. The full variable domain, with the rest looked up from reference TRBV18 and TRBJ2-5, is NAGVMQNPRHLVRRRGQEARLRCSPMKGHSHVYWYRQLPEEGLKFMVYLQKENIIDESGMPKERFSAEFPKEGPSILRIQQVVRGDSAAYFCASSATGAETQYFGPGTRLLVL.